What follows are 3 T cell receptor beta chains derived from one specimen sequenced in a study of regulatory T cells in long-lasting Graves disease. In building TCR beta libraries, iRepertoire HTBI primers were used together with Arm-PCR of CDR3 regions. TCRdb passed the multiplex PCR reads through MiXCR, listing each CDR3 protein once. The sample has under 350,000 distinct CDR3 sequences; 20% to 25% are singletons. The time point: persistent/refractory GD, antithyroid drugs over 5 years with positive TRAb. PBMC RNA served as the TCR library source. Sequences were derived from peripheral blood mononuclear cells (PBMCs), sampled when the disease was refractory, from a patient treated with antithyroid drugs. The origin of the receptors is a female donor with Graves disease.

This clonotype was seen once. Germline is not matched at one junction end, which may reflect a read error. The rearrangement joins TRBV7-3 to TRBJ2-2; D is perhaps TRBD1 or TRBD2 (7 bases each). CDR3 length equals 13 residues. Germline CDR1 is SGHTA and CDR2 is FQGTGA. The CDR3 region has the DNA TGTGCCAGCAGCTTTACACCAGGGGGGGAGCTGTCTTTT. Translated: CASSFTPGGELSF.

The sample holds a few counts of this clonotype. This rearrangement joins TRBV7-9 to TRBJ1-1; D might be TRBD1 (5 bases). The germline V and J ends were trimmed by 5 bases and 5 bases, with 15 bases remaining between them. There are 14 residues in the CDR3. CDR1 and CDR2 from the germline V gene are SEHNR and FQNEAQ (reference sequence). CDR3 sequence reads: CASSVAQGWTEAFF. The CDR3 region has the DNA TGTGCCAGCAGCGTTGCCCAGGGTTGGACTGAAGCTTTCTTT. The entire variable domain, with the rest obtained from reference TRBV7-9 and TRBJ1-1, is as follows: DTGVSQNPRHKITKRGQNVTFRCDPISEHNRLYWYRQTLGQGPEFLTYFQNEAQLEKSRLLSDRFSAERPKGSFSTLEIQRTEQGDSAMYLCASSVAQGWTEAFFGQGTRLTVV.

The chain recombines TRBV7-9 with TRBJ2-5; D might be TRBD1 (6 bases). This CDR3 comprises 15 residues. Germline values: CDR1 SEHNR, CDR2 FQNEAQ (reference sequence). Trimming pared 5 bases from V and 2 bases from J, leaving 15 bases between. CDR3 bases: TGTGCCAGCAGCAAAGCTGGGGGCGGACAAGAGACCCAGTACTTC. Translating it yields CASSKAGGGQETQYF.